Below are 9 T cell receptor beta chains sequenced from a single sample in a study of blood T cell repertoires in COVID-19. Repertoires were generated with immunoSEQ multiplex PCR, while TCRdb's copy carries only in-frame clones and drops some. This table has roughly 80,000 clones, less than 90% appearing once. The source material was peripheral blood. Receptors originate from a man of 80 years or more in a cohort sampled during active COVID-19.

The chain joins TRBV7-2 to TRBJ1-5, with a weak D call TRBD1 (5 bases). This CDR3 contains 15 residues. V lost 5 bases, J lost 3 bases, and 14 bases lay in between. From germline, CDR1 is SGHTA and CDR2 FQGNSA. Written as DNA, the CDR3 is TGTGCCAGCAGCCGTACGTGGGGCTTCAATCAGCCCCAGCATTTT. Translating it yields CASSRTWGFNQPQHF.

The chain uses TRBV5-6 and TRBJ2-5; 10 bases agree with TRBD2. Trimming at V came to 4 bases and at J to 0 bases, leaving 6 bases not matched to a gene. Looked up from germline, CDR1 is SGHDT and CDR2 is YYEEEE. The CDR3 runs 16 residues. For the CDR3, the DNA is TGTGCCAGCAGCCCGGATAGCGGGGGGAACCAAGAGACCCAGTACTTC. Amino acids: CASSPDSGGNQETQYF.

The genes are TRBV18 and TRBJ2-7, with 8 nucleotides matching TRBD2. V was pared by 0 bases and J by 7 bases, with 2 bases of the junction left unmatched. The CDR3 has 13 residues. Germline-derived CDR1 and CDR2 are KGHSH and LQKENI. This CDR3 reads CASSPPGGGEQYV. The CDR3 DNA reads as TGTGCCAGCTCACCACCCGGGGGGGGAGAGCAGTACGTC.

The V gene is TRBV7-9, the J gene TRBJ2-7; 9 bases map to TRBD1. There are 15 residues in the CDR3. The germline gives CDR1 SEHNR, CDR2 FQNEAQ (reference sequence). V lost 3 bases and J lost 3; bases outside the gene matches: 6. CDR3: CASSFRTGAYYEQYF. Written as DNA, the CDR3 is TGTGCCAGCAGCTTCAGGACAGGGGCGTACTACGAGCAGTACTTC.

The chain recombines TRBV5-1 with TRBJ2-3, with 10 bases aligning to TRBD2. Germline V gives CDR1 SGHRS, CDR2 YFSETQ. This CDR3 region has 15 residues. V was pared by 3 bases and J by 6 bases, with 7 bases of the junction left unmatched. CDR3 amino acids: CASSSERGGWDTQYF. As DNA, the CDR3 is TGCGCCAGCAGCTCCGAGCGGGGGGGCTGGGATACGCAGTATTTT.

This clone was recorded once. V is TRBV6-5 and J is TRBJ2-4; TRBD1 is a possible D gene (5 bases). Trimming removed 6 bases from V and 8 bases from J, with 20 bases in between. Looked up from germline, CDR1 is MNHEY and CDR2 is SVGAGI. This CDR3 is 15 amino acids long. Written as DNA, the CDR3 is TGTGCCAGCAGGGACACGGTTTCGCCAAAGGACATTCAGTACTTC. The encoded protein is CASRDTVSPKDIQYF.

The genes are TRBV6-5 and TRBJ2-7; 10 nucleotides match TRBD1. The CDR3 has 15 amino acids. V was pared by 0 bases and J by 2 bases, with 1 base of the junction left unmatched. Looked up from germline, CDR1 is MNHEY and CDR2 is SVGAGI. CDR3 DNA sequence: TGTGCCAGCAGTTACTCGGGACAGGGGACCTACGAGCAGTACTTC. Its protein is CASSYSGQGTYEQYF.

The CDR3: CASTSGELVGYGYTF. The CDR3 region has the DNA TGTGCCAGCACGTCAGGGGAATTGGTTGGCTATGGCTACACCTTC. V gene TRBV2 combines with J gene TRBJ1-2, with D possibly TRBD1 on 6 matching bases. The germline V gene encodes CDR1 SNHLY and CDR2 FYNNEI. This CDR3 spans 15 amino acids. Trimming removed 7 bases from V and 4 bases from J, with 19 bases in between.

The genes are TRBV3-1 (or the pseudogene TRBV3-2) and TRBJ1-2; D is ambiguous. Trimming stripped 0 bases from V and 2 bases from J, with 7 bases between. This CDR3 spans 14 amino acids. Germline V gene lookup returns CDR1 LGHDT and CDR2 YNNKEL (reference sequence). CDR3 amino acids: CASSQDWRNYGYTF. DNA of the CDR3: TGTGCCAGCAGCCAAGATTGGAGGAACTATGGCTACACCTTC.